One and the same sample provided the 26 T cell receptor beta chains below, sequenced in a study of T cell responses to AZD1222 COVID-19 vaccine. Some clones are missing from TCRdb's copy, which holds only in-frame ones; the method was immunoSEQ multiplex PCR. The table shows roughly 66,000 clones, with 85% to 90% occurring only once. Sample: peripheral blood, taken 28 days after the second dose of the MenACWY control vaccine. Every receptor here comes from an adult who received the MenACWY meningococcal vaccine as a control.

Sample share makes this clone medium-sized (0.01 to 0.1%). V usage is TRBV9 and J usage is TRBJ1-4; D unclear. The CDR3 is 16 amino acids. Germline V gives CDR1 SGDLS, CDR2 YYNGEE. The germline V and J ends were trimmed by 1 base and 7 bases, with 17 bases remaining between them. In nucleotides, the CDR3 is TGTGCCAGCAGCGTATCCTCCAACATGTGGGCTGAAAAACTGTTTTTT. Translated, it gives CASSVSSNMWAEKLFF.

This rearrangement joins TRBV11-2 to TRBJ1-1; 7 bases are a match to TRBD1. The CDR3 totals 13 residues. The J segment lost 5 bases and the V segment lost 4 bases, leaving 4 bases of the junction unmatched. Germline CDR1 SGHAT, CDR2 FQNNGV. CDR3 DNA: TGTGCCAGCAGCTCCCAGGGGGGGACTGAAGCTTTCTTT. Translating gives CASSSQGGTEAFF. The whole variable domain, remainder taken from reference TRBV11-2 and TRBJ1-1, is EAGVAQSPRYKIIEKRQSVAFWCNPISGHATLYWYQQILGQGPKLLIQFQNNGVVDDSQLPKDRFSAERLKGVDSTLKIQPAKLEDSAVYLCASSSQGGTEAFFGQGTRLTVV.

The chain combines TRBV6-2 or TRBV6-3 with TRBJ1-5; D gene ambiguous. The V gene's germline CDR1 is MNHEY and CDR2 SVGEGT. V lost 4 bases to trimming and J lost 3 bases, with 10 bases between them. This CDR3 is 14 amino acids long. The CDR3 bases are TGTGCCAGCAGTTTCCTCAGGACCAATCAGCCCCAGCATTTT. This encodes CASSFLRTNQPQHF.

The rearrangement uses TRBV11-2 and TRBJ2-3, with D unclear. With 0 bases removed from V and 5 bases from J, the gap between germline ends came to 9 bases. CDR3 length: 14 residues. Germline V gives CDR1 SGHAT, CDR2 FQNNGV. The DNA of the CDR3 is TGTGCCAGCAGCTTAGATCGAACGGGAGATACGCAGTATTTT. It specifies CASSLDRTGDTQYF.

As regards this clone: Mismatch with germline at one junction end may stem from a read error. The V gene is TRBV30, the J gene TRBJ1-1; D perhaps matches TRBD1 (6 bases). CDR1 and CDR2 (germline): GTSNPN, SVGIG (reference sequence). The CDR3 consists of 11 residues. Here the CDR3 reads CAFGQNPEAFF. Here the CDR3 DNA reads TGTGCCTTTGGACAGAACCCTGAAGCTTTCTTT.

V usage is TRBV7-2 and J usage is TRBJ1-5; D perhaps matches TRBD1 (5 bases). Trimming stripped 2 bases from V and 2 bases from J, with 10 bases between. This CDR3 has 15 residues. Per the germline V gene, CDR1 is SGHTA and CDR2 is FQGNSA. CDR3 nucleotide sequence: TGTGCCAGCAGCTTAAATGGGGGGGGCAATCAGCCCCAGCATTTT. It translates to CASSLNGGGNQPQHF.

The chain recombines TRBV21-1 with TRBJ2-1. TRBV21-1 is marked as a pseudogene. The CDR3 spans 19 residues. CDR3 sequence: CASSATVTPGSSSYNEQFF. Here the CDR3 DNA reads TGTGCCAGCAGCGCCACAGTTACCCCCGGGTCGAGCTCCTACAATGAGCAGTTCTTC.

The chain employs TRBV4-2 and TRBJ2-3, with 9 nucleotides matching TRBD1. The J segment lost 2 bases and the V segment lost 1 base, leaving 1 base of the junction unmatched. The CDR3 sequence is 15 residues long. Looked up from germline, CDR1 is LGHNA and CDR2 is YNFKEQ. The CDR3, as DNA: TGTGCCAGCAGCCAAGGGGACAGGGTCACAGATACGCAGTATTTT. This sequence encodes CASSQGDRVTDTQYF.

This clone is a singleton in its sample. V is TRBV7-2 and J is TRBJ1-2; D not certain. The CDR3 is made up of 17 amino acids. Between the trimmed V and J ends, which lost 5 bases and 4 bases, there was a span of 23 bases. Germline V gene lookup returns CDR1 SGHTA and CDR2 FQGNSA. The CDR3 here is CASSPSGAAVEVYGYTF. CDR3 DNA: TGTGCCAGCAGCCCCAGCGGAGCAGCCGTCGAGGTCTATGGCTACACCTTC.

The gene calls are TRBV28 and TRBJ2-3; TRBD2 matches at 16 bases. The CDR3 length is 18 residues. Trimming cost V 3 bases and J 4 bases; bases outside gene matches: 7. Germline CDR1 and CDR2: MDHEN and SYDVKM. The CDR3 DNA reads TGTGCCAGCAGTTTGGAAACCGGGACTAGCGGGAGGGCAGATACGCAGTATTTT. Its protein is CASSLETGTSGRADTQYF. The variable domain in full, completed from reference TRBV28 and TRBJ2-3, reads DVKVTQSSRYLVKRTGEKVFLECVQDMDHENMFWYRQDPGLGLRLIYFSYDVKMKEKGDIPEGYSVSREKKERFSLILESASTNQTSMYLCASSLETGTSGRADTQYFGPGTRLTVL.

This clone was recorded once. The V gene is TRBV2, the J gene TRBJ2-7, with D possibly matching TRBD2 (5 bases). The CDR3 spans 14 residues. Trimming removed 6 bases from V and 0 bases from J, with 12 bases in between. Germline V CDR1 and CDR2: SNHLY, FYNNEI. The CDR3 nucleotides are TGTGCCAGCAGCGTAGCGAGACCCTCCTACGAGCAGTACTTC. Amino acids: CASSVARPSYEQYF. Full variable domain (missing parts from reference TRBV2 and TRBJ2-7): EPEVTQTPSHQVTQMGQEVILRCVPISNHLYFYWYRQILGQKVEFLVSFYNNEISEKSEIFDDQFSVERPDGSNFTLKIRSTKLEDSAMYFCASSVARPSYEQYFGPGTRLTVT.

This clone was counted only a few times. This chain connects TRBV6-5 to TRBJ1-6, with D unresolved. V shed 4 bases and J shed 8 bases, with 6 bases lying between them. CDR1 and CDR2 from the germline V gene are MNHEY and SVGAGI. This CDR3 is built from 12 residues. CDR3 DNA: TGTGCCAGCAGTTTACTGGATTCACCCCTCCACTTT. This sequence encodes CASSLLDSPLHF.

The rearrangement uses TRBV27 and TRBJ1-1; unclear D gene. Germline V gives CDR1 MNHEY, CDR2 SMNVEV (reference sequence). The V end was cut by 1 base, the J end by 3 bases, with 6 bases between. The CDR3 is made up of 13 amino acids. CDR3 nucleotides: TGTGCCAGCAGTTTATATAGGGACACTGAAGCTTTCTTT. Amino acid sequence: CASSLYRDTEAFF.

V is TRBV4-3 and J is TRBJ2-2; no firm D call. Germline CDR1 LGHNA, CDR2 YSLEER. V was trimmed by 0 bases and J by 6 bases, leaving 11 bases between them. This CDR3 is built from 15 residues. CDR3 sequence (DNA): TGCGCCAGCAGCCAAGATAAGACATGGGCCGGGGAGCTGTTTTTT. Protein product: CASSQDKTWAGELFF.

The chain has TRBV4-1 and TRBJ1-1, with 9 bases identical to TRBD1. Germline V gene data show CDR1 as MGHRA and CDR2 as YSYEKL. This CDR3 is 14 amino acids long. After removal of 2 bases from V and 11 bases from J, the junction contained 9 bases not matched to a gene. The CDR3 coding sequence is TGCGCCAGCAGCCAATCACAGGGGGCCCCTTTGGCTTTCTTT. Protein: CASSQSQGAPLAFF.

This clone has a single count. V is TRBV28 and J is TRBJ2-7, with a tentative D call TRBD2 (8 bases). CDR3 length: 16 residues. V was clipped by 6 bases and J by 0 bases, with 18 bases between them. The V gene's germline CDR1 is MDHEN and CDR2 SYDVKM. The CDR3 nucleotides are TGTGCCAGCAGCTCTCCGGGAGGGGGCACCTCCTACGAGCAGTACTTC. Translation: CASSSPGGGTSYEQYF.

The V call is TRBV4-3, the J call TRBJ2-1; D not certain. V was pared by 2 bases and J by 6 bases, with 14 bases between. CDR3 length: 15 residues. Germline V CDR1 and CDR2: LGHNA, YSLEER. In nucleotides, the CDR3 is TGCGCCAGCAGCCAATCCTCCCAGGCGCGCAATGAGCAGTTCTTC. Translated: CASSQSSQARNEQFF.

This clone has a single count. The chain combines TRBV3-1 (or the pseudogene TRBV3-2) with TRBJ2-3; D possibly uses TRBD1 or TRBD2 (5 bases each). V was cut by 4 bases and J by 2 bases, with 25 bases left in between. CDR3 length equals 19 residues. The germline V gene has CDR1 LGHDT and CDR2 YNNKEL (reference sequence). CDR3 sequence: CASSPKAARDRAHTDTQYF. The DNA for the CDR3 is TGTGCCAGCAGCCCCAAAGCCGCTCGGGACCGAGCTCACACAGATACGCAGTATTTT.

This rearrangement joins TRBV9 to TRBJ2-2, with D hard to call. V was pared by 6 bases and J by 7 bases, with 10 bases between. This CDR3 region has 12 residues. CDR1 is SGDLS and CDR2 is YYNGEE in the germline V gene. The CDR3 loop reads CASNQNDGELFF. CDR3 sequence (DNA): TGTGCCAGCAACCAGAATGACGGGGAGCTGTTTTTT.

The V gene is TRBV2, the J gene TRBJ2-7, with 9 bases identical to TRBD1. The V segment lost 6 bases and the J segment 3 bases; nucleotides outside the gene matches: 3. The germline V gene encodes CDR1 SNHLY and CDR2 FYNNEI. CDR3 length: 13 amino acids. The chain's CDR3 is CASRQGANYEQYF. DNA for the CDR3: TGTGCCAGCAGACAGGGGGCAAACTACGAGCAGTACTTC.

This rearrangement joins TRBV4-3 to TRBJ2-7; tentative D call: TRBD2 (6 bases). The V end lost 1 base, the J end lost 2 bases, and 18 bases lay between the germline ends. From germline, CDR1 is LGHNA and CDR2 YSLEER. This CDR3 contains 17 residues. CDR3 region: CASSQAHLGGYPYEQYF. The CDR3 region has the DNA TGCGCCAGCAGCCAAGCCCATTTAGGAGGGTACCCCTACGAGCAGTACTTC.

This chain joins TRBV2 and TRBJ1-6, with D uncertain. Germline CDR1 reads SNHLY; CDR2 reads FYNNEI. The CDR3 is made up of 13 amino acids. The ends were cut back, 7 bases at V and 6 bases at J, with 10 bases in the middle. The CDR3 coding sequence is TGTGCCAGCAAAAGAGACATTAATTCACCCCTCCACTTT. It is translated as CASKRDINSPLHF.

Comments on this clone: This same CDR3 is encoded by further DNA sequences in the sample. V usage is TRBV11-2 and J usage is TRBJ2-7, with TRBD2 as a possible D gene (6 bases). In germline, CDR1 is SGHAT, CDR2 FQNNGV. Trimming took off 3 bases at V and 0 bases at J, with 12 bases between the two ends. The length of the CDR3 is 15 residues. The CDR3 loop reads CASSFRRGSSYEQYF. The CDR3 nucleotides are TGTGCCAGCAGCTTCCGCCGGGGGAGCTCCTACGAGCAGTACTTC.

The rearrangement joins TRBV28 to TRBJ1-6; the match to TRBD1 covers 11 bases. Germline loops: CDR1 MDHEN, CDR2 SYDVKM. Losses at the gene ends were 7 bases for V and 8 bases for J; bases not matched to a gene: 4. The CDR3 runs 14 residues. CDR3 protein: CASTRDRGYSPLHF. The CDR3 DNA is TGTGCCAGCACCCGGGACAGGGGGTATTCACCCCTCCACTTT.

The V gene is TRBV5-1, the J gene TRBJ2-1; TRBD1 matches 10 bases. CDR3 size: 15 residues. V dropped 3 bases and J dropped 2; count of bases not matched to a gene: 2. Germline V gene lookup returns CDR1 SGHRS and CDR2 YFSETQ. CDR3 in DNA: TGCGCCAGCAGCTCGGGACAGGGGCCCTACAATGAGCAGTTCTTC. It encodes CASSSGQGPYNEQFF.

This chain links TRBV28 with TRBJ1-2, with D hard to call. This CDR3 spans 13 amino acids. V was shortened by 3 bases and J by 0 bases, with 5 bases between the two germline ends. Germline V CDR1 and CDR2: MDHEN, SYDVKM. As DNA, the CDR3 is TGTGCCAGCAGTTTTAGGGCTAACTATGGCTACACCTTC. Amino acid sequence: CASSFRANYGYTF.